These 21 T cell receptor beta chains were all obtained from the same sample, sequenced in a study of cytomegalovirus exposure and HLA in healthy donors. Primers: 60 Vbeta forward and 13 Jbeta reverse. Sequencing was performed with immunoSEQ multiplex PCR; in TCRdb, only in-frame clones are kept and a portion is missing. The sample totals some 120,000 clones. Sequencing was done on a sample of PBMCs. The receptors stem from a man in his late teens or twenties in good health and CMV-seronegative.

This sequence joins TRBV19 and TRBJ1-1; 9 bases fit TRBD1. The CDR3 consists of 13 residues. Germline values: CDR1 LNHDA, CDR2 SQIVND (reference sequence). J lost 4 bases, V lost 8 bases, and 5 bases had no gene match. CDR3 DNA: TGTGCCAGTCGACAGGGGGTGAGCACTGAAGCTTTCTTT. Protein sequence: CASRQGVSTEAFF.

The chain joins TRBV18 to TRBJ1-1, with 9 nucleotides matching TRBD1. The ends lost 3 bases at V and 1 base at J; junction bases unmatched: 3. This CDR3 spans 15 amino acids. CDR1 and CDR2 from the germline V gene are KGHSH and LQKENI. The CDR3 nucleotides read TGTGCCAGCTCACCCCGACAGGGGGAGAACACTGAAGCTTTCTTT. Translating gives CASSPRQGENTEAFF.

The chain combines TRBV19 with TRBJ2-4; 7 positions agree with TRBD2. Germline V gene sequence: CDR1 LNHDA, CDR2 SQIVND (reference sequence). The CDR3 extends over 15 amino acids. With V trimmed by 6 bases and J by 0 bases, 5 bases remained unmatched. CDR3 loop: CASRAAGLAKNIQYF. CDR3 DNA: TGTGCCAGTAGAGCAGCGGGGTTAGCCAAAAACATTCAGTACTTC.

V and J are TRBV2 and TRBJ2-7; 9 positions match TRBD1. The CDR3 is 15 amino acids. V lost 6 bases and J lost 6; bases outside the gene matches: 12. CDR1 is SNHLY and CDR2 is FYNNEI in the germline V gene. The DNA of the CDR3 is TGTGCCAGCAGAGGCGGGACAGGGAGTAACTCCGAGCAGTACTTC. It is translated as CASRGGTGSNSEQYF. Variable domain in full (rest from reference TRBV2 and TRBJ2-7): EPEVTQTPSHQVTQMGQEVILRCVPISNHLYFYWYRQILGQKVEFLVSFYNNEISEKSEIFDDQFSVERPDGSNFTLKIRSTKLEDSAMYFCASRGGTGSNSEQYFGPGTRLTVT.

The V call is TRBV6-5, the J call TRBJ1-2, with 8 bases that match TRBD1. There are 12 residues in the CDR3. Germline CDR1 MNHEY, CDR2 SVGAGI. V gave up 9 bases and J gave up 4 bases; unmatched junction bases: 4. The CDR3 protein is CASRTGSYGYTF. CDR3 bases: TGTGCCAGTAGGACAGGGAGCTATGGCTACACCTTC.

The chain recombines TRBV6-1 with TRBJ2-7; D possibly corresponds to TRBD1 (6 bases). The V and J ends lost 8 bases and 2 bases respectively, with 16 bases between them. This CDR3 has 14 residues. The V gene's germline CDR1 is MNHNS and CDR2 SASEGT. This chain's CDR3 is CASRTDHPAYEQYF. The CDR3 nucleotides read TGTGCCAGCCGGACAGACCACCCAGCCTACGAGCAGTACTTC.

The chain carries TRBV5-4 and TRBJ2-1, with a tentative D call TRBD2 (6 bases). There are 16 residues in the CDR3. Germline CDR1 reads SGHNT; CDR2 reads YYREEE (reference sequence). Trimming removed 4 bases at V and 0 bases at J, with 14 bases between. This CDR3 reads CASSLTSWDSYNEQFF. The CDR3 DNA follows: TGTGCCAGCAGCCTGACTAGTTGGGACTCCTACAATGAGCAGTTCTTC.

The chain is built from TRBV7-9 and TRBJ1-2; no clear D. CDR3 size: 15 residues. Germline CDR1 and CDR2: SEHNR and FQNEAQ (reference sequence). V lost 1 base, J lost 4 bases, and 13 bases lay in between. The CDR3 protein is CASSLVRDSGYGYTF. CDR3 DNA sequence: TGTGCCAGCAGCTTAGTGAGGGATTCGGGCTATGGCTACACCTTC.

The rearrangement links TRBV5-5 to TRBJ1-5, with a possible D match to TRBD1 (5 bases). Germline lookup yields CDR1 SGHKS and CDR2 YYEKEE (reference sequence). This CDR3 is 12 amino acids long. V lost 4 bases and J 11 bases, leaving 13 bases between the germline ends. The CDR3 region has the DNA TGTGCCAGCAGCACCAGGGTTTCGGCCCAGCATTTT. Protein product: CASSTRVSAQHF.

This chain joins TRBV5-1 and TRBJ1-1, with a possible D match to TRBD1 (6 bases). CDR3 length: 13 residues. Trimming took 4 bases from V and 8 from J, leaving 15 bases between them. Per the germline V gene, CDR1 is SGHRS and CDR2 is YFSETQ. CDR3 bases: TGCGCCAGCAGCCGTGGACAGACTCCCGAAGCTTTCTTT. Protein: CASSRGQTPEAFF.

The CDR3 here is CASSFLTVDREKLFF. Written as DNA, the CDR3 is TGTGCCAGTTCATTCTTGACAGTGGATAGGGAAAAACTGTTTTTT. The V gene is TRBV19, the J gene TRBJ1-4; possibly TRBD1 for D (5 bases). CDR1 and CDR2 from the germline V gene are LNHDA and SQIVND (reference sequence). There are 15 residues in the CDR3. The germline V and J ends were trimmed by 8 bases and 8 bases, with 21 bases remaining between them. Drawing the rest from reference TRBV19 and TRBJ1-4, the complete variable domain is DGGITQSPKYLFRKEGQNVTLSCEQNLNHDAMYWYRQDPGQGLRLIYYSQIVNDFQKGDIAEGYSVSREKKESFPLTVTSAQKNPTAFYLCASSFLTVDREKLFFGSGTQLSVL.

The V call is TRBV7-9, the J call TRBJ1-6, with a tentative D call TRBD1 (5 bases). The germline V and J ends were trimmed by 1 base and 7 bases, with 11 bases remaining between them. The CDR3 covers 15 residues. Germline values: CDR1 SEHNR, CDR2 FQNEAQ (reference sequence). The CDR3, as DNA: TGTGCCAGCAGCTTAGTTCGACAGAAGAATTCACCCCTCCACTTT. Translation gives CASSLVRQKNSPLHF.

The J gene is TRBJ1-1, the V gene TRBV7-3; no definite D call. The germline gives CDR1 SGHTA, CDR2 FQGTGA. The V and J ends lost 1 base and 0 bases respectively, with 24 bases between them. There are 20 residues in the CDR3. CDR3 sequence (DNA): TGTGCCAGCAGCTTAAATCCTGAATACAAATTCAGAACCATGAACACTGAAGCTTTCTTT. This sequence encodes CASSLNPEYKFRTMNTEAFF.

The rearrangement joins TRBV19 to TRBJ1-1, with 7 bases matching TRBD1. The CDR3 totals 13 residues. Germline V gene sequence: CDR1 LNHDA, CDR2 SQIVND (reference sequence). Unmatched junction bases numbered 8, after V lost 3 bases and J lost 10 bases. CDR3 residues: CASSITRGEGAFF. DNA for the CDR3: TGTGCCAGTAGTATTACCAGGGGGGAAGGAGCTTTCTTT.

This chain joins TRBV5-5 and TRBJ1-2; TRBD1 aligns across 8 bases. Per the germline V gene, CDR1 is SGHKS and CDR2 is YYEKEE (reference sequence). This CDR3 spans 14 amino acids. The V segment lost 5 bases and the J segment 7 bases; nucleotides outside the gene matches: 10. CDR3: CASRTGQGGAGYTF. The DNA for the CDR3 is TGTGCCAGCAGGACCGGACAGGGAGGAGCTGGCTACACCTTC.

The genes are TRBV2 and TRBJ2-7; the D is unclear. The germline V and J ends were trimmed by 8 bases and 4 bases, with 9 bases remaining between them. Germline assignment: CDR1 SNHLY and CDR2 FYNNEI. This CDR3 is 11 amino acids long. CDR3 sequence (DNA): TGTGCCAGCGGTATCGGTTACGAGCAGTACTTC. Translation: CASGIGYEQYF.

The chain is built from TRBV5-6 and TRBJ2-1, with D possibly being TRBD1 (6 bases). V dropped 7 bases and J dropped 5 bases, with 22 bases sitting between them. CDR3 length: 16 residues. Per germline, CDR1 SGHDT and CDR2 YYEEEE. CDR3 DNA sequence: TGTGCCAGCGGTTTGGGACCCGGGGACAACCACAATGAGCAGTTCTTC. This encodes CASGLGPGDNHNEQFF.

V gene TRBV4-1 combines with J gene TRBJ1-3; D not resolved. In germline, CDR1 is MGHRA, CDR2 YSYEKL. The ends were cut back, 0 bases at V and 8 bases at J, with 5 bases in the middle. This CDR3 is built from 12 residues. CDR3 protein: CASSQDSYTIYF. In DNA form, the CDR3 reads TGCGCCAGCAGCCAAGATAGTTACACCATATATTTT.

The V call is TRBV6-7, the J call TRBJ2-1, with TRBD2 matching 8 bases. TRBV6-7 is labeled an ORF, and its function is uncertain. The CDR3 runs to 16 residues. CDR3 nucleotides: TGTGCTTTTGGGGATCCTGGGACTAGGGGACCCCCTGAGCAGTTCTTC. Translation gives CAFGDPGTRGPPEQFF.

Concerning this clone itself: At one end, the junction sequence differs from germline, possibly due to a read error. This sample also contains other DNA sequences that code for the same CDR3. The chain joins TRBV10-2 to TRBJ1-2; D is possibly TRBD1 (5 bases). CDR1 is WSHSY and CDR2 is SAAADI in the germline V gene. This CDR3 contains 12 residues. CDR3 DNA sequence: TGCGCCAGCAGTGAAAGTAGGGGAGGCTACACCTTT. It specifies CASSESRGGYTF.

This sequence joins TRBV6-5 and TRBJ2-7; 10 bases align to TRBD1. V dropped 6 bases and J dropped 1; count of bases not matched to a gene: 6. The CDR3 sequence is 15 residues long. The germline CDR1 and CDR2 sequences are MNHEY and SVGAGI. This chain's CDR3 is CASRPTGGRSYEQYF. In nucleotides, the CDR3 is TGTGCCAGCAGGCCGACAGGGGGCAGATCCTACGAGCAGTACTTC.